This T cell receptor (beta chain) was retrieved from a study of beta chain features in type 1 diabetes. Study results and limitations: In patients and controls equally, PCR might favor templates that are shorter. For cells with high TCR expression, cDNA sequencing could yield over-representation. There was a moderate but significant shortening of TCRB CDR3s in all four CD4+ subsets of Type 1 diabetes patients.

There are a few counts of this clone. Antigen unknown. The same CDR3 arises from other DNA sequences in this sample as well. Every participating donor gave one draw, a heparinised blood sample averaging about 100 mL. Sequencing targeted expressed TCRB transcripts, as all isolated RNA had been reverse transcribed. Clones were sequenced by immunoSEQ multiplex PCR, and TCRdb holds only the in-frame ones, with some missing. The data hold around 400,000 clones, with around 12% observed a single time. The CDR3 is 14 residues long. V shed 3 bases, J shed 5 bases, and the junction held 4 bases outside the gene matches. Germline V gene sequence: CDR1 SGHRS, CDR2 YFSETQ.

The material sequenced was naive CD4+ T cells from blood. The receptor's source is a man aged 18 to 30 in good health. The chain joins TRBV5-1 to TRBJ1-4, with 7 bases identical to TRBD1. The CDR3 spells CASSSTGSNEKLFF. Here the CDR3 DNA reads TGCGCCAGCAGCTCGACAGGGTCCAATGAAAAACTGTTTTTT.